This T cell receptor beta chain was recovered during a study of regulatory T cells in long-lasting Graves disease. Time point: newly diagnosed GD, antithyroid drugs for less than 3 months. The authors made the TCR library using RNA they extracted from PBMCs. Building of the TCR beta libraries involved iRepertoire HTBI primers and Arm-PCR of CDR3 regions. Each CDR3 protein gets one entry after TCRdb re-called the multiplex PCR reads with MiXCR. The sample lists 400,000 to 550,000 distinct CDR3 sequences; about a sixth were seen once. This clonotype was detected many times. The sample also formed part of further work on T cells in Graves' hyperthyroidism and ophthalmopathy. That study adds: The hyperthyroidism patients had all been newly diagnosed, and their disease duration was under 2 months. Their ages ranged from 18 to 65 years. Also found in blood were most expanded thyroid clonotypes above 0.001. The model made its ophthalmopathy prediction, and onset followed a median around 6.5 months later.

The sample consisted of peripheral blood mononuclear cells (PBMCs), taken at new diagnosis, from a patient treated with antithyroid drugs. The clonotype originates from a woman aged 18-29 years with Graves disease.

The CDR3 region is CASSSPGQGKETQYF. The CDR3 DNA is TGTGCCAGCAGCTCGCCGGGACAGGGGAAGGAGACCCAGTACTTC. The chain joins TRBV7-9 to TRBJ2-5; 10 bases are shared with TRBD1. With V trimmed by 4 bases and J by 5 bases, 7 bases remained unmatched. CDR1 is SEHNR and CDR2 is FQNEAQ in the germline V gene (reference sequence). The CDR3 is 15 residues long.